These 30 T cell receptor beta chains were sequenced from one sample in a study of early T cells in non-severe SARS-CoV-2 infection. TCRdb independently ran MiXCR on the 5' RACE reads; one entry per CDR3 protein. The table shows tens of thousands of distinct CDR3 sequences, with about 11% occurring only once. Sequenced material: whole blood, taken at baseline. Receptors were obtained from an adult who was a healthcare worker with PCR-confirmed SARS-CoV-2 infection or an uninfected control (not recorded which).

V is TRBV6-5 and J is TRBJ2-5; D is perhaps TRBD1 or TRBD2 (7 bases each). The CDR3 has 15 amino acids. V lost 6 bases to trimming and J lost 4 bases, with 18 bases between them. Germline V gene data show CDR1 as MNHEY and CDR2 as SVGAGI. The CDR3 sequence: CASRPNQGGRETQYF. The CDR3 DNA reads as TGTGCCAGCAGACCGAACCAGGGGGGGAGAGAGACCCAGTACTTC.

The chain links TRBV6-2 or TRBV6-3 to TRBJ1-1, with TRBD1 as a possible D gene (5 bases). V shed 2 bases and J shed 0 bases, with 7 bases lying between them. Germline CDR1 is MNHEY and CDR2 is SVGEGT. The CDR3 loop spans 14 amino acids. CDR3 protein: CASSYGQLNTEAFF. CDR3 nucleotide sequence: TGTGCCAGCAGTTACGGACAATTGAACACTGAAGCTTTCTTT.

This clonotype was counted between two and nine times. The CDR3 DNA reads TGTGCCAGCAGCTTAGCGGGACACGTCTCTGGAAACACCATATATTTT. The encoded protein is CASSLAGHVSGNTIYF. The rearrangement joins TRBV7-9 to TRBJ1-3, with a possible D match to TRBD1 (6 bases). V was cut by 0 bases and J by 0 bases, with 9 bases left in between. The CDR3 totals 16 residues. Germline CDR1 reads SEHNR; CDR2 reads FQNEAQ (reference sequence).

This clonotype was recorded a few times. CDR3 sequence: CAISGDDGTDFYGYTF. The CDR3 nucleotides are TGTGCCATCAGTGGGGACGACGGGACAGACTTCTATGGCTACACCTTC. The rearrangement uses TRBV10-3 and TRBJ1-2, with 7 bases aligning to TRBD1. J gave up 4 bases and V 4 bases, and 12 bases lay outside the gene matches. Looked up from germline, CDR1 is ENHRY and CDR2 is SYGVKD. This CDR3 has 16 amino acids.

CDR3 sequence: CASSFTGLKQETQYF. In nucleotides, the CDR3 is TGCGCCAGCAGCTTCACAGGACTGAAGCAAGAGACCCAGTACTTC. The V and J genes are TRBV5-1 and TRBJ2-5, with D tentatively TRBD1 or TRBD2 (5 bases each). The germline gives CDR1 SGHRS, CDR2 YFSETQ. Trimming shortened V by 2 bases and J by 2 bases, and 13 bases separated the two germline ends. The CDR3 is 15 amino acids.

This clonotype was seen many times. V is TRBV4-1 and J is TRBJ1-2; no definite D call. V dropped 0 bases and J dropped 3 bases, with 5 bases sitting between them. This CDR3 comprises 13 residues. Germline CDR1 reads MGHRA; CDR2 reads YSYEKL. Here the CDR3 DNA reads TGCGCCAGCAGCCAAGATCGATACTATGGCTACACCTTC. Amino acid sequence: CASSQDRYYGYTF.

This clonotype was detected many times. This rearrangement joins TRBV3-1 to TRBJ1-6; D gene uncertain. V lost 0 bases and J lost 6, with 12 bases in between. The CDR3 has 16 amino acids. Germline CDR1 and CDR2: LGHDT and YNNKEL (reference sequence). CDR3 loop: CASSQDRPGVNSPLHF. DNA for the CDR3: TGTGCCAGCAGCCAAGATAGGCCGGGAGTTAATTCACCCCTCCACTTT.

This clonotype was observed a few times. The CDR3 nucleotides are TGTGCCAGCAGTCCAGAGGGGCCATTAAGGATGACAGATACGCAGTATTTT. It is translated as CASSPEGPLRMTDTQYF. The chain has TRBV2 and TRBJ2-3; either TRBD1 or TRBD2 may supply D (5 bases each). CDR3 length: 17 amino acids. CDR1 SNHLY and CDR2 FYNNEI come from the germline V gene. The V end lost 5 bases, the J end lost 3 bases, and 21 bases lay between the germline ends.

This chain joins TRBV20-1 and TRBJ2-1; D possibly uses TRBD1 or TRBD2 (5 bases each). The CDR3 is made up of 12 amino acids. Trimming removed 6 bases from V and 8 bases from J, with 14 bases in between. Germline-derived CDR1 and CDR2 are DFQATT and SNEGSKA (reference sequence). The CDR3 loop reads CSASGRQDEQFF. The CDR3 DNA reads TGCAGTGCCTCGGGGCGCCAAGATGAGCAGTTCTTC.

This clonotype was seen a handful of times. CDR3 in amino acids: CSARPGTPLILGGGYTF. Here the CDR3 DNA reads TGCAGTGCTAGACCCGGGACACCCCTAATCTTAGGAGGTGGCTACACCTTC. The chain uses TRBV20-1 and TRBJ1-2, with a tentative D call TRBD1 (6 bases). Per germline, CDR1 DFQATT and CDR2 SNEGSKA (reference sequence). Trimming took 2 bases from V and 7 from J, leaving 26 bases between them. CDR3 length: 17 amino acids.

The chain joins TRBV6-1 to TRBJ2-5, with D perhaps matching TRBD1 (5 bases). The V end lost 11 bases, the J end lost 1 base, and 20 bases lay between the germline ends. The germline V gene has CDR1 MNHNS and CDR2 SASEGT. The CDR3 has 15 residues. The CDR3 sequence: CASRSPKGSQETQYF. CDR3 sequence (DNA): TGTGCCTCCCGATCCCCCAAGGGGTCCCAAGAGACCCAGTACTTC.

This clonotype was detected ten times or more. This chain connects TRBV7-9 to TRBJ1-2; no definite D call. V was pared by 7 bases and J by 4 bases, with 10 bases between. Looked up from germline, CDR1 is SEHNR and CDR2 is FQNEAQ (reference sequence). This CDR3 spans 12 amino acids. CDR3 DNA: TGTGCCAGCACTCAGAGAGGCTATGGCTACACCTTC. Its protein is CASTQRGYGYTF. The full variable domain, with the rest looked up from reference TRBV7-9 and TRBJ1-2, is DTGVSQNPRHKITKRGQNVTFRCDPISEHNRLYWYRQTLGQGPEFLTYFQNEAQLEKSRLLSDRFSAERPKGSFSTLEIQRTEQGDSAMYLCASTQRGYGYTFGSGTRLTVV.

About this clonotype: Since a much larger clone is just one base distant, this may be a read error. CDR3 bases: TGTGCCAACAGTCTCGCCAAGACAGTGGACACAGATACGCAGTATTTT. This translates into CANSLAKTVDTDTQYF. V is TRBV7-9 and J is TRBJ2-3; tentatively, D is TRBD1 (5 bases). Germline V CDR1 and CDR2: SEHNR, FQNEAQ (reference sequence). This CDR3 region has 16 residues. The V end was cut by 10 bases, the J end by 2 bases, with 22 bases between.

There are many counts of this clonotype. V and J are TRBV7-9 and TRBJ2-5; D is undetermined. CDR1 and CDR2 (germline): SEHNR, FQNEAQ (reference sequence). The CDR3 is 15 residues long. Trimming stripped 1 base from V and 2 bases from J, with 11 bases between. The DNA of the CDR3 is TGTGCCAGCAGCTTAGGCTGGCGAGTACAAGAGACCCAGTACTTC. This codes for CASSLGWRVQETQYF. The variable domain in full, with the rest retrieved from reference TRBV7-9 and TRBJ2-5, is DTGVSQNPRHKITKRGQNVTFRCDPISEHNRLYWYRQTLGQGPEFLTYFQNEAQLEKSRLLSDRFSAERPKGSFSTLEIQRTEQGDSAMYLCASSLGWRVQETQYFGPGTRLLVL.

V and J are TRBV7-9 and TRBJ2-2; D gene uncertain. The V end was cut by 7 bases, the J end by 0 bases, with 12 bases between. Germline V lookup: CDR1 SEHNR, CDR2 FQNEAQ (reference sequence). This CDR3 region has 15 residues. The CDR3 loop reads CASIMGQANTGELFF. For the CDR3, the DNA is TGTGCCAGCATTATGGGCCAGGCGAACACCGGGGAGCTGTTTTTT.

This clonotype appeared a few times. Here the CDR3 DNA reads TGCGCCAGCAGCTTCTCGGGAGCGGGGGTGTCAAATACGCAGTATTTT. Its translation is CASSFSGAGVSNTQYF. This chain links TRBV5-1 with TRBJ2-3, with 8 bases lining up with TRBD2. With V trimmed by 2 bases and J by 7 bases, 12 bases remained unmatched. The CDR3 has 16 amino acids. Germline CDR1 and CDR2: SGHRS and YFSETQ.

The rearrangement links TRBV3-1 to TRBJ2-1; TRBD2 agrees at 12 bases. The CDR3 has 15 amino acids. Unmatched junction bases numbered 6, after V lost 4 bases and J lost 8 bases. Looked up from germline, CDR1 is LGHDT and CDR2 is YNNKEL (reference sequence). Written as DNA, the CDR3 is TGTGCCAGCAGCCTACCTAGCGGGGGGGCCGATGAGCAGTTCTTC. Protein: CASSLPSGGADEQFF.

This CDR3 is CASSPSTGGNQPQHF. The CDR3 DNA reads TGTGCCAGCTCACCCTCGACAGGGGGCAATCAGCCCCAGCATTTT. This sequence joins TRBV18 and TRBJ1-5; 8 bases align to TRBD1. The CDR3 length is 15 residues. Germline V lookup: CDR1 KGHSH, CDR2 LQKENI. Germline trimming cut 3 bases from V and 2 bases from J; bases unmatched to any gene: 3.

This clonotype was seen more than once but under ten times. This chain links TRBV20-1 with TRBJ2-1, with 9 bases lining up with TRBD2. The germline gives CDR1 DFQATT, CDR2 SNEGSKA (reference sequence). This CDR3 region has 17 residues. V gave up 0 bases and J gave up 4 bases; unmatched junction bases: 10. In DNA form, the CDR3 reads TGCAGTGCTAGAGACCCTCCTAGCGGGATAATTTACAATGAGCAGTTCTTC. Residues: CSARDPPSGIIYNEQFF.

This clonotype has a handful of counts. The rearrangement links TRBV7-2 to TRBJ2-1, with 7 bases matching TRBD1. The CDR3 has 14 residues. Unmatched junction bases numbered 4, after V lost 5 bases and J lost 3 bases. CDR1 SGHTA and CDR2 FQGNSA come from the germline V gene. For the CDR3, the DNA is TGTGCCAGCAGCACAGGGGACCACTACAATGAGCAGTTCTTC. Translating gives CASSTGDHYNEQFF.

The J gene is TRBJ2-6, the V gene TRBV14; D may be TRBD2 (5 bases). The germline V gene has CDR1 SGHDN and CDR2 FVKESK. CDR3 length: 16 residues. The germline V and J ends were trimmed by 0 bases and 2 bases, with 8 bases remaining between them. Here the CDR3 DNA reads TGTGCCAGCAGCCAAGATTCGAGGGCTGGGGCCAACGTCCTGACTTTC. Its protein product is CASSQDSRAGANVLTF.

This clonotype was detected ten times or more. This sequence joins TRBV6-2 or TRBV6-3 and TRBJ1-5, with D possibly matching TRBD1 (5 bases). Trimming cost V 6 bases and J 3 bases, with 12 bases left between them. The CDR3 is made up of 14 amino acids. Germline V lookup: CDR1 MNHEY, CDR2 SVGEGT. In DNA, the CDR3 is TGTGCCAGCAGAACTCCGGGACTCAATCAGCCCCAGCATTTT. Its translation: CASRTPGLNQPQHF.

This clonotype was recorded at least ten times. The chain carries TRBV28 and TRBJ1-6, with 8 bases matching TRBD1. Trimming cost V 4 bases and J 7 bases; bases outside gene matches: 3. Germline V gives CDR1 MDHEN, CDR2 SYDVKM. The CDR3 covers 14 residues. CDR3 in amino acids: CASSWTGTNSPLHF. CDR3 nucleotide sequence: TGTGCCAGCAGTTGGACAGGGACCAATTCACCCCTCCACTTT.

This clonotype showed up many times. The rearrangement links TRBV5-1 to TRBJ1-3; D gene uncertain. V was pared by 0 bases and J by 0 bases, with 7 bases between. The CDR3 loop spans 15 amino acids. The germline CDR1 and CDR2 sequences are SGHRS and YFSETQ. This CDR3 is CASSLDKNSGNTIYF. CDR3 in DNA: TGCGCCAGCAGCTTGGACAAAAACTCTGGAAACACCATATATTTT.

This clonotype appeared a few times. The gene calls are TRBV15 and TRBJ1-5; D is possibly TRBD1 (5 bases). The CDR3 is 17 residues long. Germline V CDR1 and CDR2: LNHNV, YYDKDF (reference sequence). The V gene lost 0 bases and the J gene lost 0 bases, with 12 bases spanning the gap. In nucleotides, the CDR3 is TGTGCCACCAGCAGAGATCCGCGGGGGGTTAGCAATCAGCCCCAGCATTTT. It encodes CATSRDPRGVSNQPQHF.

In its sample, this clonotype was seen many times. The chain links TRBV20-1 to TRBJ2-1, with 9 bases identical to TRBD1. Germline V gives CDR1 DFQATT, CDR2 SNEGSKA (reference sequence). This CDR3 is built from 16 residues. Losses at the gene ends were 0 bases for V and 7 bases for J; bases not matched to a gene: 10. CDR3: CSARDFEDRGVNEQFF. The CDR3 DNA follows: TGCAGTGCTAGAGATTTTGAGGACAGGGGAGTTAATGAGCAGTTCTTC.

The rearrangement uses TRBV11-2 and TRBJ2-3, with 7 bases fitting TRBD2. This CDR3 comprises 14 residues. The germline V gene has CDR1 SGHAT and CDR2 FQNNGV. V lost 5 bases and J lost 4; bases outside the gene matches: 6. The CDR3 DNA follows: TGTGCCAGCAGCACCGGACTAGTTCCAGATACGCAGTATTTT. This encodes CASSTGLVPDTQYF.

The J gene is TRBJ2-7, the V gene TRBV28; D is perhaps TRBD2 (5 bases). The CDR3 sequence is 14 residues long. CDR1 and CDR2 from the germline V gene are MDHEN and SYDVKM. Trimming pared 7 bases from V and 2 bases from J, leaving 15 bases between. CDR3 sequence (DNA): TGTGCCAGCAACCGGCCAGGAGGCGCCTACGAGCAGTACTTC. Translating gives CASNRPGGAYEQYF.

The chain employs TRBV2 and TRBJ1-4, with D possibly being TRBD1 (5 bases). Trimming left V 6 bases short and J 0 bases short, with 8 bases between. CDR1 and CDR2 (germline): SNHLY, FYNNEI. The CDR3 extends over 14 amino acids. Here the CDR3 DNA reads TGTGCCAGCAGGATACAGGCAACTAATGAAAAACTGTTTTTT. Protein sequence: CASRIQATNEKLFF.

In its sample, this clonotype was seen many times. The chain carries TRBV19 and TRBJ1-5; perhaps TRBD1 as D (5 bases). There are 14 residues in the CDR3. V lost 6 bases and J lost 3, with 12 bases in between. CDR1 and CDR2 from the germline V gene are LNHDA and SQIVND (reference sequence). The CDR3 loop is CASRWGDFNQPQHF. DNA of the CDR3: TGTGCCAGTAGATGGGGGGATTTCAATCAGCCCCAGCATTTT.